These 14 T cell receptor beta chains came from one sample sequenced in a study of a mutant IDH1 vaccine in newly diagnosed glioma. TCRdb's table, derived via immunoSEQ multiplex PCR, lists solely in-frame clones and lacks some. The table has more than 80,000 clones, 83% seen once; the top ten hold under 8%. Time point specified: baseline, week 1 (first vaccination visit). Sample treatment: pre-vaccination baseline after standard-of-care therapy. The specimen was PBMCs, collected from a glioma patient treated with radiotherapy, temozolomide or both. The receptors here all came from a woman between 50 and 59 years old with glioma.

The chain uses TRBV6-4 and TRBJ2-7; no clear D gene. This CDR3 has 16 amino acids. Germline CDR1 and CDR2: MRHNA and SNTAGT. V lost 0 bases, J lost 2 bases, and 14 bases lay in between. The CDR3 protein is CASSDSTGQEPYEQYF. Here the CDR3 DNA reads TGTGCCAGCAGTGACTCGACTGGCCAGGAGCCCTACGAGCAGTACTTC.

CDR3 sequence (DNA): TGTGCCAGCTCACTTCCGGGAGGATCTAATGAAAAACTGTTTTTT. It specifies CASSLPGGSNEKLFF. The chain recombines TRBV18 with TRBJ1-4; no reliable D call. The CDR3 is 15 amino acids. Trimming shortened V by 4 bases and J by 3 bases, and 12 bases separated the two germline ends. Germline CDR1 reads KGHSH; CDR2 reads LQKENI. Full variable domain (rest looked up from reference TRBV18 and TRBJ1-4): NAGVMQNPRHLVRRRGQEARLRCSPMKGHSHVYWYRQLPEEGLKFMVYLQKENIIDESGMPKERFSAEFPKEGPSILRIQQVVRGDSAAYFCASSLPGGSNEKLFFGSGTQLSVL.

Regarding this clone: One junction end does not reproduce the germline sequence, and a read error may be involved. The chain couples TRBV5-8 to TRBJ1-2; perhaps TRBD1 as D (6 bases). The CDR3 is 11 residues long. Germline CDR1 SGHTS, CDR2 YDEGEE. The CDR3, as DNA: TGTGCCAGCAGCTCACAGGGTAATCGGGGCTTC. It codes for CASSSQGNRGF. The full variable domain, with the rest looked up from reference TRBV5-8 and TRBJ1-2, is EAGVTQSPTHLIKTRGQQATLRCSPISGHTSVYWYQQALGLGLQFLLWYDEGEERNRGNFPPRFSGRQFPNYSSELNVNALELEDSALYLCASSSQGNRGFGSGTRLTVV.

As DNA, the CDR3 is TGTGCCATCACTCCACGGCTTGCAGGAGCGACTAACTATGGCTACACCTTC. Its translation is CAITPRLAGATNYGYTF. The V call is TRBV10-3, the J call TRBJ1-2; no clear D. Germline CDR1 reads ENHRY; CDR2 reads SYGVKD. Trimming removed 7 bases at V and 0 bases at J, with 21 bases between. CDR3 length equals 17 residues.

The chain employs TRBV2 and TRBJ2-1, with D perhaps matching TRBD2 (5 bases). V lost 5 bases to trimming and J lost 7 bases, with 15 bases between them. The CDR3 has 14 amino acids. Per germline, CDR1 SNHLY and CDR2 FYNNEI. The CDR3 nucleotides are TGTGCCAGCAGTCAACTAGTCCCCCTGAATGAGCAGTTCTTC. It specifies CASSQLVPLNEQFF.

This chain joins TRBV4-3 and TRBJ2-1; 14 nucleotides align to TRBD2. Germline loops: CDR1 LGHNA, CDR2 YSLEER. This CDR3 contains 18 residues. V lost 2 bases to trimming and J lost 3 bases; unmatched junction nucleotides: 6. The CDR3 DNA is TGCGCCAGCAGCCAACTGCAGACTAGCGGGGGGGTCTACAATGAGCAGTTCTTC. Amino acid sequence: CASSQLQTSGGVYNEQFF.

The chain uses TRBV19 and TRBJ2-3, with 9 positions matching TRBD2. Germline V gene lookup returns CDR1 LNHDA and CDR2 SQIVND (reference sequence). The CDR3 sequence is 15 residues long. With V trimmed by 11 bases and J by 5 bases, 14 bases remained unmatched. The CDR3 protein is CAAGPLAGQGDTQYF. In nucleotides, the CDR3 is TGTGCCGCGGGCCCCCTAGCGGGGCAGGGAGATACGCAGTATTTT.

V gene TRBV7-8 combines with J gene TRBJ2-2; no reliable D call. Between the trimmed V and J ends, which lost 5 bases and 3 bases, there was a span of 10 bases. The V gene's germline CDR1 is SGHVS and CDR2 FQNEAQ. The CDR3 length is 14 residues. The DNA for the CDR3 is TGTGCCAGCAGCAAATACGGAGACACCGGGGAGCTGTTTTTT. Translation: CASSKYGDTGELFF.

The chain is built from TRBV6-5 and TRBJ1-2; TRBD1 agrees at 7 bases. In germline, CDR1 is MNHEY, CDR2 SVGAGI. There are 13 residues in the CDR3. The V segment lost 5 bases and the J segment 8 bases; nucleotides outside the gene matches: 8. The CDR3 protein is CASSPDRAGGYTF. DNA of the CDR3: TGTGCCAGCAGTCCCGACAGGGCCGGAGGCTACACCTTC.

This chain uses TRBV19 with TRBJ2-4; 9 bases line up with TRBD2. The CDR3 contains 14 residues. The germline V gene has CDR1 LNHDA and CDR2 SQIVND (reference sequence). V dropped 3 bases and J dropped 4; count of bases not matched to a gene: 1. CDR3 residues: CASSMSGGKNIQYF. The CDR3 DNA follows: TGTGCCAGTAGTATGAGCGGGGGGAAAAACATTCAGTACTTC.

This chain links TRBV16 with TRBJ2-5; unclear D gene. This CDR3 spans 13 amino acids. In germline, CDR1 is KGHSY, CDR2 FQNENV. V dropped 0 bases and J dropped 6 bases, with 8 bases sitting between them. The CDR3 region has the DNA TGTGCCAGCAGCCAATCGCAGTGGAAGACCCAGTACTTC. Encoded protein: CASSQSQWKTQYF.

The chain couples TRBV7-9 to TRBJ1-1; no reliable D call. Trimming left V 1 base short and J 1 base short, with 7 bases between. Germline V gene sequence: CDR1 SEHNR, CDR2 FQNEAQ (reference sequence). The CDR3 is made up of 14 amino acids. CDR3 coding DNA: TGTGCCAGCAGCTTAGATTCCCAGAACACTGAAGCTTTCTTT. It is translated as CASSLDSQNTEAFF. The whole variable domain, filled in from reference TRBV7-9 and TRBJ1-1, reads DTGVSQNPRHKITKRGQNVTFRCDPISEHNRLYWYRQTLGQGPEFLTYFQNEAQLEKSRLLSDRFSAERPKGSFSTLEIQRTEQGDSAMYLCASSLDSQNTEAFFGQGTRLTVV.

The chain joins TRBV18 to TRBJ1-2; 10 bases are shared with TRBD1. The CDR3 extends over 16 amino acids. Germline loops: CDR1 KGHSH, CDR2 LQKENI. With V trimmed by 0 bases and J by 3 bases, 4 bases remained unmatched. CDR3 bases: TGTGCCAGCTCACCACCACGGACAGGGGGAGACTATGGCTACACCTTC. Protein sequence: CASSPPRTGGDYGYTF.

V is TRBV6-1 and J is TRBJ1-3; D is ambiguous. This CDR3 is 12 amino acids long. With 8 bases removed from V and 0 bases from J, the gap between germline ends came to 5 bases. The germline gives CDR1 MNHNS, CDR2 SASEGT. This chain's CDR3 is CASGASGNTIYF. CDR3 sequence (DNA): TGTGCCAGCGGAGCCTCTGGAAACACCATATATTTT.